The subject of this entry is one TCR beta chain. Antigen: not known. These data originate in a study of a mutant IDH1 vaccine in newly diagnosed glioma. Study at large: In some groups vaccination began 4-6 weeks post-radiotherapy; others received it with temozolomide. Most had both radiotherapy and temozolomide beforehand; others had only one. General observations from the study: A vaccine-induced immune response developed in approximately 94% of the patients.

The time point here: week 23, last vaccination. In every dose of vaccine, 300 ug of mutant IDH1 20-mer peptide was given alongside topical imiquimod. Assay used: immunoSEQ multiplex PCR; TCRdb lists only in-frame clones, some missing. This table has 70,000 to 95,000 clones, 85% appearing once. The material sequenced was PBMCs, taken from a glioma patient whose treatment included an IDH1 peptide vaccine. This receptor was obtained from a woman between 45 and 60 years old with glioma.

The CDR3 here is CASSTQDRRTYEQYF. Here the CDR3 DNA reads TGTGCCAGCAGTACCCAGGACAGGCGGACCTACGAGCAGTACTTC. The gene calls are TRBV28 and TRBJ2-7, with TRBD1 matching over 7 bases. Per germline, CDR1 MDHEN and CDR2 SYDVKM. The CDR3 runs to 15 residues. The V and J ends lost 5 bases and 2 bases, in that order; junction bases with no gene match: 9.